This T cell receptor beta chain was sequenced for a study of T-cell memory formation after mild COVID-19 (dated by TCRdb to the early 2020s). As for the study more broadly: TCR sequence clusters from the two donors were found to be largely donor specific. Longitudinal TCRalpha and TCRbeta repertoire sequencing tracked T-cell clones expanding and contracting after mild COVID-19 in a couple of donors. Two young, previously healthy adult volunteers made up the cohort, one male and one female.

What the work shows at the level of the full study, not this receptor alone: Whether the second-wave clones peaking on day 37 were SARS-CoV-2 specific was not confirmed. Contracting CD4+ clones turned up mainly in the CM and EM memory subsets, whereas EMRA was where CD8+ clones were enriched. Balanced CD4/CD8 phenotypes were observed for clones contracting from day 15 to 85, whereas a bias towards CD4+ was observed for a second wave of clones expanding from day 15 to 37. Some responding clones were found in pre-infection memory, which suggests that pre-existing cross-reactive memory T cells took part in the SARS-CoV-2 response. The study covered only a couple of mild cases, and larger cohorts including severe cases with pre-infection samples were considered necessary.

In this sample, this clonotype turned up a few times. Its antigen remains unidentified. No quality values exist for individual bases; no much larger clone is one base distant. CDR1 and CDR2 were assigned from the germline V gene as SGHVS and FNYEAQ. From its cysteine to its phenylalanine, the CDR3 spans 17 amino acids. Here the CDR3 DNA is all that survives: 51 bases in frame from base 1. V loses 4 bases at its end and J loses 6 bases; junction bases beyond the gene matches: 15. PBMCs were isolated by Ficoll-Paque density gradient centrifugation. The instrument was an Illumina NovaSeq 6000. Using 5'RACE with constant-segment primers, TCRalpha and TCRbeta cDNA libraries were constructed, with sample barcodes and unique molecular identifiers added in the process. RNA was extracted from every sample with Trizol reagent. Libraries were amplified in two PCR steps, with a second sample barcode and Illumina TruSeq adapters added in the second step. Sequencing of libraries was performed on an Illumina NovaSeq with 2 x 150 bp paired-end reads. The original methods were these. Demultiplexing of reads and collapsing into UMI-guided consensus sequences were performed with migec v1.2.7. Using mixcr v2.1.11, UMI consensuses were aligned to TRA and TRB V and J templates and then assembled into clonotypes. Expanded or contracted clonotypes were those called significant by both edgeR and NoisET, with noise models trained on biological replicates. For edgeR calls, the cutoffs were a false discovery rate-adjusted p below 0.01 and a log2 fold-change threshold of 1. PCA with hierarchical clustering of max-normalized trajectories of the 1000 most abundant clonotypes was used as exploratory dynamics analysis. Separately sequenced CD4+ and CD8+ repertoires were used to assign a CD4 or CD8 phenotype to each responding clone. The public reads were reprocessed in TCRdb via fastp at Q25 and MiXCR, keeping in-frame beta chains. Rows are unified per CDR3 protein, each entry keeping the most common DNA and genes. For this entry, the V and J calls and clone size follow TCRdb and not the study's own pipeline. The table for this sample lists about 140,000 distinct CDR3 sequences; 15% to 20% of them were counted only once. The top ten clones comprise over 2% of the sample.

The V gene is TRBV7-6 and the J gene is TRBJ2-7; TRBD2 fits 10 bases in the junction. The source is an adult woman who had mild COVID-19 (a few samples of this study predate the infection). The sample titles of this study are shuffled in the database, so cell type and time point are left out; the donor was told from shared clones. Sequenced sample: PBMCs or a T cell subset sorted from them (not recorded which). The DNA sequence is given as TGTGCCAGCAGCTATTACCCCGGGACTAGCGTTTCGGGCGAGCAGTACTTC. Its protein product is CASSYYPGTSVSGEQYF. Reference TRBV7-6 and TRBJ2-7 proteins supply the regions before and after the CDR3; the full variable domain is: GAGVSQSPRYKVTKRGQDVALRCDPISGHVSLYWYRQALGQGPEFLTYFNYEAQQDKSGLPNDRFSAERPEGSISTLTIQRTEQRDSAMYRCASSYYPGTSVSGEQYFGPGTRLTVT.